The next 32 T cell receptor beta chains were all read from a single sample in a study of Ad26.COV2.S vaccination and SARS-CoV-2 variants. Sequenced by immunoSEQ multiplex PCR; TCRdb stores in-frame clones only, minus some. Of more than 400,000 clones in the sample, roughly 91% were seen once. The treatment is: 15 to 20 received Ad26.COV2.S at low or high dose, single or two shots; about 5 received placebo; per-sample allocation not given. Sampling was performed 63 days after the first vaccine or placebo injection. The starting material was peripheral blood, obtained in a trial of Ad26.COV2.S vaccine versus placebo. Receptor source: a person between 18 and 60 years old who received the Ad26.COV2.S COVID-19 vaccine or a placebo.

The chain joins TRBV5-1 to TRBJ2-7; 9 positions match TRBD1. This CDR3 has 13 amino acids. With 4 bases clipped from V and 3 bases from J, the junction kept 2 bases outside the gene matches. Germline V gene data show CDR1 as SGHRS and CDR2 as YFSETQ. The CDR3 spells CASSGQGHYEQYF. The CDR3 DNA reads TGCGCCAGCAGCGGACAGGGGCACTACGAGCAGTACTTC.

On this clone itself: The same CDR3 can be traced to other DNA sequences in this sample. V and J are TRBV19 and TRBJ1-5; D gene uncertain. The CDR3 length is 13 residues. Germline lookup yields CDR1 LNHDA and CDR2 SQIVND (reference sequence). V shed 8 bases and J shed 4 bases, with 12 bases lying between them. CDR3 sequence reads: CASGGQANQPQHF. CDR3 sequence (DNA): TGTGCCAGTGGAGGGCAGGCTAATCAGCCCCAGCATTTT.

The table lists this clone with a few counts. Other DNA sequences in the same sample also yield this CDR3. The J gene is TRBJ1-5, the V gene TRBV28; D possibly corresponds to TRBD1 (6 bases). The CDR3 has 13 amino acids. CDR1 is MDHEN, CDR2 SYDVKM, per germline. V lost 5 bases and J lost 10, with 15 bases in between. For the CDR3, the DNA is TGTGCCAGCAGTCTGACAGGTGTGCAACCCCAGCATTTT. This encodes CASSLTGVQPQHF.

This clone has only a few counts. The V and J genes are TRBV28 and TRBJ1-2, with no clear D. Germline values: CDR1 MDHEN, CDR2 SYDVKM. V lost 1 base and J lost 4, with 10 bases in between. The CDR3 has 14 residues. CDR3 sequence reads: CASSLSIKPYGYTF. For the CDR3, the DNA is TGTGCCAGCAGTTTATCCATAAAGCCCTATGGCTACACCTTC.

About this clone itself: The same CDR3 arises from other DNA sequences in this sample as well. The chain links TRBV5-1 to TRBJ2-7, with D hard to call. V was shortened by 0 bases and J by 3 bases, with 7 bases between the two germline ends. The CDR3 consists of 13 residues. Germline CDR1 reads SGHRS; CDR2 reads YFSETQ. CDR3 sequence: CASSLGGNYEQYF. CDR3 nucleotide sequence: TGCGCCAGCAGCTTGGGGGGTAACTACGAGCAGTACTTC.

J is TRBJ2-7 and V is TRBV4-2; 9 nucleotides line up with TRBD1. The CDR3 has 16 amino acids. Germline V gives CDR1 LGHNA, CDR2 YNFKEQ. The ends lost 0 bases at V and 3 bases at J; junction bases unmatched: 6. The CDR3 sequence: CASSQDPGQGGYEQYF. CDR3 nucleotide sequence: TGTGCCAGCAGCCAAGACCCGGGACAGGGAGGCTACGAGCAGTACTTC.

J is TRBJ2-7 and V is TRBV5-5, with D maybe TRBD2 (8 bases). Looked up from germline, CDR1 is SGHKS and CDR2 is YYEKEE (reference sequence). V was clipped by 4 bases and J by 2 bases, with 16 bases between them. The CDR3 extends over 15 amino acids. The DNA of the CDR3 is TGTGCCAGCAGCCCACAGGGGACTAGAGCCTACGAGCAGTACTTC. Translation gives CASSPQGTRAYEQYF.

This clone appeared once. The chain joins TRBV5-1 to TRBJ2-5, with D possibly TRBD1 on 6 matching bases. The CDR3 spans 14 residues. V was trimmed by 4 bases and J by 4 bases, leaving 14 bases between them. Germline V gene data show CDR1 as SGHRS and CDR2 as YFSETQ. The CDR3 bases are TGCGCCAGCAGCCCTACAGGGCTAAGAGAGACCCAGTACTTC. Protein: CASSPTGLRETQYF.

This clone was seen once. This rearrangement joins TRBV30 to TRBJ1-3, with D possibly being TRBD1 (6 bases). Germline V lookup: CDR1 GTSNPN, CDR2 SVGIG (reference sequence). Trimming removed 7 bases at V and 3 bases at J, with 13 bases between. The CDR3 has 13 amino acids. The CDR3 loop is CAFLGGLGNTIYF. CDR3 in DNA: TGTGCCTTCCTCGGGGGGCTTGGAAACACCATATATTTT.

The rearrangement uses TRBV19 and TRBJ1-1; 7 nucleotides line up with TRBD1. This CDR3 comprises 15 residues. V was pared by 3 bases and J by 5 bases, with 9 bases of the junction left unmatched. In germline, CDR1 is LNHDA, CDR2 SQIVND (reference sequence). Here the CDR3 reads CASSIRPRGYTEAFF. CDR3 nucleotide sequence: TGTGCCAGTAGTATCCGACCCAGGGGGTATACTGAAGCTTTCTTT. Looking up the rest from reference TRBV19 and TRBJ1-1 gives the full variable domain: DGGITQSPKYLFRKEGQNVTLSCEQNLNHDAMYWYRQDPGQGLRLIYYSQIVNDFQKGDIAEGYSVSREKKESFPLTVTSAQKNPTAFYLCASSIRPRGYTEAFFGQGTRLTVV.

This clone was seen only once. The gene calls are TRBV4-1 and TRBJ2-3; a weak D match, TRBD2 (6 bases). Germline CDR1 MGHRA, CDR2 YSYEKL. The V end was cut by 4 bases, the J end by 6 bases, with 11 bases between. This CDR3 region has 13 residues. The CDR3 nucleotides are TGCGCCAGCAGCCCACCTAGCGCGGATACGCAGTATTTT. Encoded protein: CASSPPSADTQYF.

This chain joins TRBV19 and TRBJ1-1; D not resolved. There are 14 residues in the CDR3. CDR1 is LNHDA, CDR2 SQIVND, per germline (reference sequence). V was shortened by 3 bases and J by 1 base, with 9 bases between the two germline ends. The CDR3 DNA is TGTGCCAGTAGTATCGGGGTGGAGAACACTGAAGCTTTCTTT. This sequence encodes CASSIGVENTEAFF. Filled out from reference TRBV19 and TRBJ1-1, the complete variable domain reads DGGITQSPKYLFRKEGQNVTLSCEQNLNHDAMYWYRQDPGQGLRLIYYSQIVNDFQKGDIAEGYSVSREKKESFPLTVTSAQKNPTAFYLCASSIGVENTEAFFGQGTRLTVV.

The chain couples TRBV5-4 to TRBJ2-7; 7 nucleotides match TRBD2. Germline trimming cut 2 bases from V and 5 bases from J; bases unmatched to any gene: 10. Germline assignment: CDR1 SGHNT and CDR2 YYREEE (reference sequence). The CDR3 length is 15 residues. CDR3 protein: CASSFGRRERNEQYF. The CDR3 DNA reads TGTGCCAGCAGCTTTGGGCGGCGGGAGAGGAACGAGCAGTACTTC.

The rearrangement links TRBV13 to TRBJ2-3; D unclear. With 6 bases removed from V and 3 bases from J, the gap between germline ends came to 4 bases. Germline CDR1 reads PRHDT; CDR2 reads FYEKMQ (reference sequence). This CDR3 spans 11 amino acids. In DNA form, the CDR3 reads TGTGCCAGCAGGGGGACAGATACGCAGTATTTT. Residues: CASRGTDTQYF.

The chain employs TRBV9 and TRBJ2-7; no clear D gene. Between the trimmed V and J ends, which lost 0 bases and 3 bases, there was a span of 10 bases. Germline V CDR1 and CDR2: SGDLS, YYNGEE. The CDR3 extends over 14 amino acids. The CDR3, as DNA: TGTGCCAGCAGCGTAGATGGTTTGAGCTACGAGCAGTACTTC. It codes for CASSVDGLSYEQYF.

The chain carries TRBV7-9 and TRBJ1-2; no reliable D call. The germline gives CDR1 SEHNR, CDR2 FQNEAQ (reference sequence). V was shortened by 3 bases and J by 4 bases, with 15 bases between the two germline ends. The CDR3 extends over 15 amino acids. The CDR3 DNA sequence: TGTGCCAGCAGCTTTTCAGGCCTTGGACGCTATGGCTACACCTTC. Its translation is CASSFSGLGRYGYTF. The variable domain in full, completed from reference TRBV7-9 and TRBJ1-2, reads DTGVSQNPRHKITKRGQNVTFRCDPISEHNRLYWYRQTLGQGPEFLTYFQNEAQLEKSRLLSDRFSAERPKGSFSTLEIQRTEQGDSAMYLCASSFSGLGRYGYTFGSGTRLTVV.

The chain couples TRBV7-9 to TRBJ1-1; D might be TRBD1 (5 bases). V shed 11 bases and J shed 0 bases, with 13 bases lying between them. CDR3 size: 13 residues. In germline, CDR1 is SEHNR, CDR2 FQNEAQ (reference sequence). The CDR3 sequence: CAESPGLNTEAFF. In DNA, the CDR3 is TGTGCCGAATCTCCAGGGTTGAACACTGAAGCTTTCTTT.

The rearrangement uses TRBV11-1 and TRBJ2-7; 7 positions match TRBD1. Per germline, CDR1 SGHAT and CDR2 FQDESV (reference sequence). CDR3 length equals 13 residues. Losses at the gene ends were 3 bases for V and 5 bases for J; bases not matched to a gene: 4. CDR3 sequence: CASSLDRTDEQYF. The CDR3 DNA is TGTGCCAGCAGCTTGGACAGGACAGACGAGCAGTACTTC.

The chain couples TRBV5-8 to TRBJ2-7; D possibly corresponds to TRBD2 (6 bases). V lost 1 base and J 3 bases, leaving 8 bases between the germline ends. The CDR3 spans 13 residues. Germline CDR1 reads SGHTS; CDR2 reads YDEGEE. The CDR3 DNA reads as TGTGCCAGCAGCTTGTGGGAGGACTACGAGCAGTACTTC. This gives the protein CASSLWEDYEQYF.

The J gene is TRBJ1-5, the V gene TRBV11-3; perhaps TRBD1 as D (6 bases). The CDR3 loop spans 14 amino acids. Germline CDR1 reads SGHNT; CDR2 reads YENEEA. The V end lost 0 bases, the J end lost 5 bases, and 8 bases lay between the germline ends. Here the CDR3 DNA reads TGTGCCAGCAGCTTAGAGCCAGGGGATCAGCCCCAGCATTTT. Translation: CASSLEPGDQPQHF.

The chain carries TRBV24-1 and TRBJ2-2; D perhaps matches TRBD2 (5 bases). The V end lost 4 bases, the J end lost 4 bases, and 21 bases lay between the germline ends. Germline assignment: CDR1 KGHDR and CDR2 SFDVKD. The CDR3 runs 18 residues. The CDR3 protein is CATSDPAGERKLTGELFF. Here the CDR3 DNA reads TGTGCCACCAGTGACCCGGCCGGGGAGCGGAAACTCACCGGGGAGCTGTTTTTT.

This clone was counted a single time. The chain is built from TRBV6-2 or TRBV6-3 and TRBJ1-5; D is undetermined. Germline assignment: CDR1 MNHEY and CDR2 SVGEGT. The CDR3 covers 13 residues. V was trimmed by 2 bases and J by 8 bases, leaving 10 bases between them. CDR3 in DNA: TGTGCCAGCAGTTACACGACACTGGAGCCCCAGCATTTT. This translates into CASSYTTLEPQHF.

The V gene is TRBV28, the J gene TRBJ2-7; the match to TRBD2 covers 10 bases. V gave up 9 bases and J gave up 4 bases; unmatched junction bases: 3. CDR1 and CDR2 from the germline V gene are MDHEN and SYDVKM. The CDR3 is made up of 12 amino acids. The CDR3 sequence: CASTSGVYEQYF. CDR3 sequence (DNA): TGTGCCAGTACTAGCGGGGTGTACGAGCAGTACTTC.

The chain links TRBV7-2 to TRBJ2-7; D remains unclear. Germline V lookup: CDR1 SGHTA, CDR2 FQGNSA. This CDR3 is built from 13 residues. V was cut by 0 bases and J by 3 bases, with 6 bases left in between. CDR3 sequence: CASSLALLYEQYF. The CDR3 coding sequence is TGTGCCAGCAGCTTAGCGCTACTCTACGAGCAGTACTTC. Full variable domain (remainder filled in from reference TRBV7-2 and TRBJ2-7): GAGVSQSPSNKVTEKGKDVELRCDPISGHTALYWYRQSLGQGLEFLIYFQGNSAPDKSGLPSDRFSAERTGGSVSTLTIQRTQQEDSAVYLCASSLALLYEQYFGPGTRLTVT.

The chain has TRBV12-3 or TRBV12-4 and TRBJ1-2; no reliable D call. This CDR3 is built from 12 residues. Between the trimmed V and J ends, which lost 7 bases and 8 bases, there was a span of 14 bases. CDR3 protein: CASIHPKGGYTF. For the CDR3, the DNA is TGTGCCAGCATTCACCCCAAGGGAGGCTACACCTTC.

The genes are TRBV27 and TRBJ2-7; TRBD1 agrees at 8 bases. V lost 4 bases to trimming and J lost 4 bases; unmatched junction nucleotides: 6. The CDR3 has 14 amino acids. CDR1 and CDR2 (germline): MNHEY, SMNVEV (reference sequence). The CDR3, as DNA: TGTGCCAGCAGTTCTACGGACAGGGTTTACGAGCAGTACTTC. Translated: CASSSTDRVYEQYF.

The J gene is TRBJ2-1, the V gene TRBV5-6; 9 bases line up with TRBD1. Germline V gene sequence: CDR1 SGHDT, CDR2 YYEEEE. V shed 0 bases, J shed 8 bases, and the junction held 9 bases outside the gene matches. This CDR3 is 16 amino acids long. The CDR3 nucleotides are TGTGCCAGCAGCTTGGAACGGGACAGGGTTGGAGATGAGCAGTTCTTC. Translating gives CASSLERDRVGDEQFF.

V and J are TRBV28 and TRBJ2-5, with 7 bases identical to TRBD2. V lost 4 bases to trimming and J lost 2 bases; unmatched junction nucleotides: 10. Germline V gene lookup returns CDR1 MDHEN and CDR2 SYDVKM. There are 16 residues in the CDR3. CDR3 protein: CASSSQLAPGQETQYF. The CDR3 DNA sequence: TGTGCCAGCAGTTCCCAACTAGCGCCGGGACAAGAGACCCAGTACTTC.

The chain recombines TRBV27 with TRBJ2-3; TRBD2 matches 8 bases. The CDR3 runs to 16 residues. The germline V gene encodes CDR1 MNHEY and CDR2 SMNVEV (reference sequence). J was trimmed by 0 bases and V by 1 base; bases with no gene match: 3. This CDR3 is CASSLLAGTSTDTQYF. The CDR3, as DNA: TGTGCCAGCAGTTTATTAGCGGGAACTAGCACAGATACGCAGTATTTT.

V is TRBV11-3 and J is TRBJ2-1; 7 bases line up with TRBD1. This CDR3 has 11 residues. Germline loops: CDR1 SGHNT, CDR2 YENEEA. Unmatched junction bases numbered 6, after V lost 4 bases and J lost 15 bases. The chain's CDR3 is CASSSTGHRFF. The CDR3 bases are TGTGCCAGCAGCTCGACAGGGCACAGGTTCTTC. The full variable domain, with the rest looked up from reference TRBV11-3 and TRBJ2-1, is EAGVVQSPRYKIIEKKQPVAFWCNPISGHNTLYWYLQNLGQGPELLIRYENEEAVDDSQLPKDRFSAERLKGVDSTLKIQPAELGDSAVYLCASSSTGHRFFGPGTRLTVL.

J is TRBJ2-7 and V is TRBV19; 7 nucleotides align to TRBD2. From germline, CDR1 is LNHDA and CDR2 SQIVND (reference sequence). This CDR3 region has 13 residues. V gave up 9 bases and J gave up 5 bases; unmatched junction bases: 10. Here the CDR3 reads CARAAGGEHEQYF. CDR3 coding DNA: TGTGCCAGAGCGGCTGGGGGGGAGCACGAGCAGTACTTC. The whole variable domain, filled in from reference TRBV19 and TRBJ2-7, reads DGGITQSPKYLFRKEGQNVTLSCEQNLNHDAMYWYRQDPGQGLRLIYYSQIVNDFQKGDIAEGYSVSREKKESFPLTVTSAQKNPTAFYLCARAAGGEHEQYFGPGTRLTVT.

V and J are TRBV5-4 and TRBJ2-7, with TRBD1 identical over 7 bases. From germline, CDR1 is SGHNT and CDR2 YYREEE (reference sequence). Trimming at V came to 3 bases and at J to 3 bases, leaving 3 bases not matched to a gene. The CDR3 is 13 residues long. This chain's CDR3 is CASSYSGGYEQYF. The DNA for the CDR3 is TGTGCCAGCAGCTATTCAGGGGGCTACGAGCAGTACTTC. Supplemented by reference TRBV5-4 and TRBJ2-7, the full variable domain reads ETGVTQSPTHLIKTRGQQVTLRCSSQSGHNTVSWYQQALGQGPQFIFQYYREEENGRGNFPPRFSGLQFPNYSSELNVNALELDDSALYLCASSYSGGYEQYFGPGTRLTVT.